A single sample gave rise to the 27 T cell receptor beta chains below, sequenced in a study of cytomegalovirus exposure and HLA in healthy donors. Primers: 60 Vbeta forward and 13 Jbeta reverse. TCRdb's copy holds only in-frame clones and misses some; the assay was immunoSEQ multiplex PCR. Here the sample spans approximately 140,000 clones, over 65% being singletons. Material: PBMCs. The receptors were sampled from a male donor in good health and CMV-seronegative.

V is TRBV27 and J is TRBJ2-1; 10 nucleotides match TRBD2. The CDR3 sequence is 15 residues long. J gave up 8 bases and V 3 bases, and 7 bases lay outside the gene matches. Looked up from germline, CDR1 is MNHEY and CDR2 is SMNVEV (reference sequence). The DNA of the CDR3 is TGTGCCAGCAGTTTCGGACTAGCGGCTGCCGATGAGCAGTTCTTC. It encodes CASSFGLAAADEQFF.

The chain has TRBV2 and TRBJ1-5; perhaps TRBD1 as D (5 bases). V gave up 4 bases and J gave up 5 bases, with 15 bases separating them. CDR3 length: 15 residues. Germline CDR1 is SNHLY and CDR2 is FYNNEI. The CDR3 DNA sequence: TGTGCCAGCAGTGGGGGGAGGGGTTCGCATCAGCCCCAGCATTTT. Translated, it gives CASSGGRGSHQPQHF.

This chain joins TRBV6-5 and TRBJ1-5; TRBD1 might be the D (6 bases). V lost 5 bases, J lost 5 bases, and 13 bases lay in between. The CDR3 consists of 14 residues. Germline V lookup: CDR1 MNHEY, CDR2 SVGAGI. The CDR3 coding sequence is TGTGCCAGCAGTGAATACAGGGTAGATCAGCCCCAGCATTTT. Protein product: CASSEYRVDQPQHF.

Of note for this clone: In the same sample, other DNA sequences code for this CDR3. The chain links TRBV6-1 to TRBJ2-7; 7 positions agree with TRBD1. V lost 11 bases and J lost 3; bases outside the gene matches: 7. This CDR3 contains 12 residues. Germline-derived CDR1 and CDR2 are MNHNS and SASEGT. The CDR3 nucleotides are TGTGCCTTAGGACAGGCGGGCTACGAGCAGTACTTC. Encoded protein: CALGQAGYEQYF.

This clone was picked up a small number of times. The chain recombines TRBV9 with TRBJ2-1, with D possibly being TRBD1 (6 bases). V shed 1 base and J shed 6 bases, with 20 bases lying between them. The CDR3 spans 17 residues. Germline CDR1 reads SGDLS; CDR2 reads YYNGEE. The CDR3 reads CASSVRALARTANEQFF. The CDR3 DNA reads as TGTGCCAGCAGCGTAAGGGCCCTAGCTCGGACAGCCAATGAGCAGTTCTTC.

V and J are TRBV10-3 and TRBJ2-1; the match to TRBD2 covers 15 bases. The CDR3 contains 17 residues. Losses at the gene ends were 3 bases for V and 10 bases for J; bases not matched to a gene: 10. CDR1 is ENHRY, CDR2 SYGVKD, per germline. The CDR3 sequence is CAISEGGLAGGIGEQFF. As DNA, the CDR3 is TGTGCCATCAGTGAAGGGGGACTAGCGGGAGGAATCGGGGAGCAGTTCTTC.

This chain links TRBV29-1 with TRBJ2-7, with TRBD1 matching 9 bases. Germline V gene lookup returns CDR1 SQVTM and CDR2 ANQGSEA. The CDR3 runs 13 residues. V gave up 6 bases and J gave up 1 base; unmatched junction bases: 4. CDR3 loop: CSVMTGGSYEQYF. As DNA, the CDR3 is TGCAGCGTCATGACAGGGGGTTCCTACGAGCAGTACTTC.

The chain employs TRBV19 and TRBJ2-3; maybe TRBD2 (5 bases). Trimming took off 5 bases at V and 3 bases at J, with 18 bases between the two ends. CDR3 length: 16 residues. Germline assignment: CDR1 LNHDA and CDR2 SQIVND (reference sequence). The CDR3 region is CASSPQVGGWTDTQYF. In DNA form, the CDR3 reads TGTGCCAGTAGTCCCCAGGTCGGCGGGTGGACAGATACGCAGTATTTT.

This sequence joins TRBV19 and TRBJ1-1; D gene unclear. Germline V gene lookup returns CDR1 LNHDA and CDR2 SQIVND (reference sequence). There are 13 residues in the CDR3. Trimming stripped 8 bases from V and 3 bases from J, with 13 bases between. CDR3 loop: CASGVGEDTEAFF. DNA of the CDR3: TGTGCCAGTGGGGTCGGGGAAGACACTGAAGCTTTCTTT.

The chain recombines TRBV9 with TRBJ2-1, with 9 bases aligning to TRBD2. V lost 0 bases to trimming and J lost 3 bases; unmatched junction nucleotides: 13. CDR3 length equals 19 residues. Germline V gene sequence: CDR1 SGDLS, CDR2 YYNGEE. CDR3 sequence (DNA): TGTGCCAGCAGCGTAGGTAGCGGGAGCCCAAGCGGAGGCTACAATGAGCAGTTCTTC. This sequence encodes CASSVGSGSPSGGYNEQFF.

The chain has TRBV5-6 and TRBJ2-7; possible D gene TRBD2, 5 bases. Germline V gene lookup returns CDR1 SGHDT and CDR2 YYEEEE. The CDR3 consists of 15 residues. V dropped 4 bases and J dropped 2 bases, with 16 bases sitting between them. The CDR3: CASSLSISGPYEQYF. DNA for the CDR3: TGTGCCAGCAGCCTGAGCATCAGCGGCCCCTACGAGCAGTACTTC.

In nucleotides, the CDR3 is TGTGCCAGCAGCTTAGCGGGCAGTAAAGTTTACGAGCAGTACTTC. This sequence encodes CASSLAGSKVYEQYF. The chain is built from TRBV7-6 and TRBJ2-7, with no clear D. Germline values: CDR1 SGHVS, CDR2 FNYEAQ. The ends were cut back, 0 bases at V and 4 bases at J, with 13 bases in the middle. The CDR3 has 15 residues.

The genes are TRBV18 and TRBJ2-5; a possible D gene is TRBD1 (5 bases). V dropped 3 bases and J dropped 0 bases, with 14 bases sitting between them. CDR1 KGHSH and CDR2 LQKENI come from the germline V gene. CDR3 length: 16 amino acids. CDR3 amino acids: CASSPSKGSHQETQYF. CDR3 bases: TGTGCCAGCTCACCGTCGAAGGGGTCCCACCAAGAGACCCAGTACTTC.

The V call is TRBV6-6, the J call TRBJ1-2; D gene ambiguous. This CDR3 contains 15 residues. The germline V gene encodes CDR1 MNHNY and CDR2 SVGAGI (reference sequence). Between the trimmed V and J ends, which lost 0 bases and 0 bases, there was a span of 8 bases. CDR3 nucleotide sequence: TGTGCCAGCAGTTACTCGCATCCTACTAACTATGGCTACACCTTC. Protein product: CASSYSHPTNYGYTF.

The chain carries TRBV6-5 and TRBJ2-7, with 7 bases identical to TRBD2. The CDR3 is 13 amino acids. The J segment lost 2 bases and the V segment lost 5 bases, leaving 3 bases of the junction unmatched. CDR1 and CDR2 from the germline V gene are MNHEY and SVGAGI. The CDR3 loop reads CASSIREAYEQYF. For the CDR3, the DNA is TGTGCCAGCAGTATCCGGGAGGCCTACGAGCAGTACTTC.

A few counts support this clone. This sequence joins TRBV11-2 and TRBJ2-2; D might be TRBD2 (6 bases). From germline, CDR1 is SGHAT and CDR2 FQNNGV. With 3 bases removed from V and 6 bases from J, the gap between germline ends came to 8 bases. The CDR3 extends over 13 amino acids. The DNA for the CDR3 is TGTGCCAGCAGCTTCGGGGGAGCCGGGGAGCTGTTTTTT. As protein: CASSFGGAGELFF.

This rearrangement joins TRBV25-1 to TRBJ2-5; the match to TRBD1 covers 8 bases. Matching the DNA end better, TRBJ2-7 makes the J call doubtful. The CDR3 contains 12 residues. Germline values: CDR1 MGHDK, CDR2 SYGVNS. CDR3 in amino acids: CASRQGIYEQYF. The CDR3 DNA sequence: TGTGCCAGCCGACAGGGGATTTACGAGCAGTACTTC.

The chain recombines TRBV6-5 with TRBJ2-1; tentatively, D is TRBD1 (5 bases). Trimming removed 3 bases from V and 7 bases from J, with 16 bases in between. Germline V gene data show CDR1 as MNHEY and CDR2 as SVGAGI. The CDR3 runs 15 residues. DNA of the CDR3: TGTGCCAGCAGTTATGGGCCCCAAGGGGTAAATGAGCAGTTCTTC. Its protein product is CASSYGPQGVNEQFF.

The chain uses TRBV6-5 and TRBJ2-7; 7 bases agree with TRBD1. V dropped 9 bases and J dropped 3; count of bases not matched to a gene: 11. The CDR3 runs to 14 residues. CDR1 is MNHEY, CDR2 SVGAGI, per germline. The CDR3 bases are TGTGCCAGATCCGGGACAGAATATTACTACGAGCAGTACTTC. Translated, it gives CARSGTEYYYEQYF.

The chain recombines TRBV28 with TRBJ2-7; D unclear. The CDR3 has 11 amino acids. Germline V gene sequence: CDR1 MDHEN, CDR2 SYDVKM. V was shortened by 2 bases and J by 6 bases, with 5 bases between the two germline ends. CDR3 bases: TGTGCCAGCAGTTTAGGCTTCGAGCAGTACTTC. Encoded protein: CASSLGFEQYF.

The chain employs TRBV19 and TRBJ1-1, with 7 bases aligning to TRBD1. This CDR3 comprises 17 residues. In germline, CDR1 is LNHDA, CDR2 SQIVND (reference sequence). V was clipped by 2 bases and J by 3 bases; unmatched bases: 12. CDR3 sequence reads: CASSIKGGGVLDTEAFF. For the CDR3, the DNA is TGTGCCAGTAGTATAAAAGGAGGGGGCGTTCTTGACACTGAAGCTTTCTTT.

The genes are TRBV4-2 and TRBJ2-1, with D uncertain. The CDR3 length is 11 residues. Looked up from germline, CDR1 is LGHNA and CDR2 is YNFKEQ. Trimming pared 6 bases from V and 3 bases from J, leaving 3 bases between. CDR3 residues: CASSYYNEQFF. Written as DNA, the CDR3 is TGTGCCAGCAGTTACTACAATGAGCAGTTCTTC.

This chain connects TRBV7-3 to TRBJ2-5; 7 nucleotides line up with TRBD1. CDR3 length: 13 amino acids. Germline V lookup: CDR1 SGHTA, CDR2 FQGTGA. V was clipped by 5 bases and J by 3 bases; unmatched bases: 3. This CDR3 reads CASSRQGKETQYF. The CDR3 DNA sequence: TGTGCCAGCAGCCGACAGGGTAAAGAGACCCAGTACTTC.

This rearrangement joins TRBV7-8 to TRBJ1-1; maybe TRBD1 (5 bases). The CDR3 spans 15 residues. CDR1 SGHVS and CDR2 FQNEAQ come from the germline V gene. Trimming took 1 base from V and 4 from J, leaving 13 bases between them. CDR3 region: CASSLEVGEGTEAFF. CDR3 nucleotide sequence: TGTGCCAGCAGCTTAGAGGTAGGGGAGGGCACTGAAGCTTTCTTT.

The chain employs TRBV11-3 and TRBJ2-7; 7 bases agree with TRBD1. This CDR3 spans 14 amino acids. Germline CDR1 is SGHNT and CDR2 is YENEEA. The J segment lost 4 bases and the V segment lost 11 bases, leaving 14 bases of the junction unmatched. CDR3 region: CAGITGTVRYEQYF. The CDR3 coding sequence is TGTGCCGGGATAACCGGGACAGTACGGTACGAGCAGTACTTC.

The V and J genes are TRBV5-5 and TRBJ2-1; D may be TRBD2 (5 bases). This CDR3 region has 16 residues. Germline CDR1 SGHKS, CDR2 YYEKEE (reference sequence). V lost 1 base to trimming and J lost 4 bases, with 15 bases between them. CDR3 amino acids: CASSLLTGVVYNEQFF. The CDR3, as DNA: TGTGCCAGCAGCTTGCTAACCGGGGTGGTATACAATGAGCAGTTCTTC.

The chain recombines TRBV7-2 with TRBJ2-1; D gene unclear. V lost 5 bases and J 6 bases, leaving 14 bases between the germline ends. This CDR3 comprises 14 residues. Germline-derived CDR1 and CDR2 are SGHTA and FQGNSA. CDR3 DNA: TGTGCCAGCAGCCTAAACAGTGTAGTCAATGAGCAGTTCTTC. It yields the protein CASSLNSVVNEQFF.